One and the same sample provided the 8 T cell receptor beta chains below, sequenced in a study of T cells after yellow fever vaccination. Each CDR3 protein is one row after TCRdb ran MiXCR on the 5' RACE reads. The sample lists a few hundred thousand distinct CDR3 sequences, around 3.9% occurring once. The specimen was PBMCs, collected 5 days after the yellow fever booster vaccination. The receptors shown here come from a man aged 18 to 29 who received the YFV17D yellow fever vaccine.

The V call is TRBV6-5, the J call TRBJ2-4; tentative D call: TRBD1 (6 bases). Between the trimmed V and J ends, which lost 2 bases and 0 bases, there was a span of 14 bases. Germline CDR1 MNHEY, CDR2 SVGAGI. The CDR3 runs 17 residues. In nucleotides, the CDR3 is TGTGCCAGCAGTTACGGACAGCCTTCACTAGCCAAAAACATTCAGTACTTC. It encodes CASSYGQPSLAKNIQYF.

This clonotype was observed a few times. The chain employs TRBV4-3 and TRBJ2-1, with 7 bases lining up with TRBD1. CDR3 length: 18 amino acids. Per the germline V gene, CDR1 is LGHNA and CDR2 is YSLEER. With 1 base clipped from V and 3 bases from J, the junction kept 12 bases outside the gene matches. DNA of the CDR3: TGCGCCAGCAGCCAAGTAACCCATGACAGGGCCTACTACAATGAGCAGTTCTTC. The encoded protein is CASSQVTHDRAYYNEQFF.

The V gene is TRBV7-2, the J gene TRBJ2-3, with D tentatively TRBD2 (5 bases). Germline V CDR1 and CDR2: SGHTA, FQGNSA. This CDR3 is 16 amino acids long. The germline V and J ends were trimmed by 3 bases and 0 bases, with 13 bases remaining between them. CDR3: CASSLVITGSTDTQYF. The CDR3 DNA sequence: TGTGCCAGCAGCTTGGTGATAACGGGGAGCACAGATACGCAGTATTTT.

The chain employs TRBV4-2 and TRBJ2-7; D is ambiguous. CDR1 and CDR2 from the germline V gene are LGHNA and YNFKEQ. Trimming took off 0 bases at V and 5 bases at J, with 11 bases between the two ends. The CDR3 runs 14 residues. As DNA, the CDR3 is TGTGCCAGCAGCCAAGAATGGTCCGTCGACGAGCAGTACTTC. Translation gives CASSQEWSVDEQYF.

The chain links TRBV29-1 to TRBJ2-5, with D tentatively TRBD2 (5 bases). The V gene's germline CDR1 is SQVTM and CDR2 ANQGSEA. This CDR3 has 14 amino acids. Trimming took off 2 bases at V and 5 bases at J, with 15 bases between the two ends. The CDR3 loop is CSVEWAGPFETQYF. The CDR3, as DNA: TGCAGCGTTGAATGGGCGGGCCCGTTTGAGACCCAGTACTTC.

This clonotype was observed at least ten times. This chain uses TRBV12-3 or TRBV12-4 with TRBJ1-2; possibly TRBD1 for D (5 bases). This CDR3 spans 13 amino acids. Trimming took 7 bases from V and 8 from J, leaving 17 bases between them. The CDR3 DNA follows: TGTGCCAGCACCCCCCAGGGTATCGGCGGCTACACCTTC. It specifies CASTPQGIGGYTF.

This clonotype was counted only a few times. V gene TRBV20-1 combines with J gene TRBJ2-1; TRBD2 might be the D (7 bases). The CDR3 runs to 16 residues. V was trimmed by 4 bases and J by 0 bases, leaving 16 bases between them. Germline V CDR1 and CDR2: DFQATT, SNEGSKA (reference sequence). In nucleotides, the CDR3 is TGCAGTGCTAAAAAAGCGGGGACAAGCTCCTACAATGAGCAGTTCTTC. This translates into CSAKKAGTSSYNEQFF.

J is TRBJ1-1 and V is TRBV4-3, with D hard to call. The CDR3 has 19 residues. Per the germline V gene, CDR1 is LGHNA and CDR2 is YSLEER. The ends were cut back, 0 bases at V and 0 bases at J, with 20 bases in the middle. CDR3 loop: CASSQDPARTTFMNTEAFF. For the CDR3, the DNA is TGCGCCAGCAGCCAAGATCCGGCCAGGACCACTTTCATGAACACTGAAGCTTTCTTT.